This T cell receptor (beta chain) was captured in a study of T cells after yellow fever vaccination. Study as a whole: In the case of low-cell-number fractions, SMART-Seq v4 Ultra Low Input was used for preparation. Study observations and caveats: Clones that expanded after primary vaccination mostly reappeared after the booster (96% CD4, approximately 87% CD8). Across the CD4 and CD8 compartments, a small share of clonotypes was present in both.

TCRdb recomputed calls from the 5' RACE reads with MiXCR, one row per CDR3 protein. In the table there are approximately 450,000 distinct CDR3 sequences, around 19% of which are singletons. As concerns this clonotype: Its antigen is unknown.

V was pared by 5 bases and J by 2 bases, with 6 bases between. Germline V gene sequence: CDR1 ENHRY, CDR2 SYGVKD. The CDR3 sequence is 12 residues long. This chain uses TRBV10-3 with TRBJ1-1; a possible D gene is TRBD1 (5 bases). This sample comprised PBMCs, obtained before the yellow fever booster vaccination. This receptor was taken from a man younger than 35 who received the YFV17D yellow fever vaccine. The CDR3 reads CAISTGNTEAFF. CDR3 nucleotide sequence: TGTGCCATCAGTACAGGAAACACTGAAGCTTTCTTT.